This TCR beta chain was captured by sequencing in a study of CD8+CD57+ T cells in acquired aplastic anemia. CDR1 ENHRY and CDR2 SYGVKD come from the germline V gene. J was trimmed by 4 bases and V by 5 bases; bases with no gene match: 8. This CDR3 is built from 15 residues. The study profiled TCR beta VDJ and CDR3 using genomic DNA as template. TCRdb passed the reads through MiXCR, listing each CDR3 protein once. The table has approximately 300,000 distinct CDR3 sequences, 50% to 65% seen once. Patients who underwent sequencing had shown CD8+CD57+ cell expansion by flow cytometry. Whole-study results and caveats: Overlapping CD8+ CDR3 repertoires of patients and controls contained some 30 shared sequences.

A note on this clonotype: Its target is not known.

Material: sorted CD4+, CD8+, or CD8+CD57+ T cells (not recorded which) from PBMCs. The clonotype originates from a human donor with aplastic anemia. The chain employs TRBV10-3 and TRBJ2-7; 10 bases align to TRBD1. The CDR3 nucleotides are TGTGCCATCAGTAAAAGGGGACAGGGGAATTACGAGCAGTACTTC. It specifies CAISKRGQGNYEQYF.